This TCR beta chain was retrieved from a study of T-cell reconstitution after alpha-beta-depleted transplantation in children. General observations from the study: The main origin of T-cell counts and diversity one year after transplant was newly produced T cells.

This clonotype was seen many times. The target antigen is unknown. The library targeted TCRbeta and was prepared with unique molecular identifiers. TCRdb processed the PCR reads anew with MiXCR; each CDR3 protein has one entry. The sample gives about 300,000 distinct CDR3 sequences, 6.5% to 9% of which show up once; 8.5% to 9.5% is in the top ten. This CDR3 is built from 13 residues. V was shortened by 3 bases and J by 2 bases, with 8 bases between the two germline ends. The sequence derives from a female patient aged 2 to 10 who had a stem cell transplant for Fanconi anemia, so the T cells may come from the graft donor. V usage is TRBV12-3 or TRBV12-4 and J usage is TRBJ2-7; D might be TRBD2 (6 bases). The source was peripheral blood, collected 360 days after TCRalphabeta/CD19-depleted stem cell transplant. CDR3 in amino acids: CASSLGGPYEQYF. The DNA for the CDR3 is TGTGCCAGCAGTTTGGGAGGTCCCTACGAGCAGTACTTC.